The 14 T cell receptor beta chains in this list originate from one sample, sequenced in a study of blood T cells in healthy people across ages. A second PCR, run for about 6 to 12 cycles, used a sample-barcoded 5' primer plus a J-beta primer mix. TCRdb redid the calling of the 5' RACE reads with MiXCR, one entry per CDR3 protein. The sample yields under 1 million distinct CDR3 sequences, approximately 48% seen once. Source material: blood. The receptors shown here come from a man aged 60-69 years in good health.

This clonotype was seen only a few times. The CDR3 loop is CASSQAVRQGPTDTQYF. The CDR3 region has the DNA TGTGCCAGCAGCCAAGCCGTACGACAGGGGCCCACAGATACGCAGTATTTT. The J gene is TRBJ2-3, the V gene TRBV3-1; 8 nucleotides match TRBD1. Per the germline V gene, CDR1 is LGHDT and CDR2 is YNNKEL (reference sequence). This CDR3 has 17 residues. V shed 1 base and J 2 bases; nucleotides not matched to a gene: 8.

The chain uses TRBV7-2 and TRBJ2-1; 8 bases match TRBD2. With 4 bases clipped from V and 3 bases from J, the junction kept 2 bases outside the gene matches. The CDR3 is made up of 14 amino acids. CDR1 and CDR2 from the germline V gene are SGHTA and FQGNSA. The DNA for the CDR3 is TGTGCCAGCAGCTCGGGACTAGGCTACAATGAGCAGTTCTTC. Translating gives CASSSGLGYNEQFF.

This clonotype was detected once. The chain carries TRBV12-5 and TRBJ1-2; D possibly corresponds to TRBD1 (5 bases). With 1 base removed from V and 6 bases from J, the gap between germline ends came to 9 bases. The CDR3 extends over 13 amino acids. Germline V gives CDR1 LGHNT, CDR2 FRNRAP. CDR3 in amino acids: CASGLARADGYTF. As DNA, the CDR3 is TGTGCTAGTGGTTTGGCCAGGGCGGATGGCTACACCTTC.

This clonotype was seen a few times. The chain is built from TRBV24-1 and TRBJ2-7; perhaps TRBD2 as D (7 bases). Deletions cut 10 bases from V and 7 bases from J, with 16 bases between. Germline CDR1 KGHDR, CDR2 SFDVKD. CDR3 length: 12 amino acids. This CDR3 is CATRGGGGEQYF. CDR3 nucleotides: TGTGCCACAAGGGGGGGCGGAGGTGAGCAGTACTTC.

The table lists this clonotype with a few counts. V is TRBV6-6 and J is TRBJ2-7; D is undetermined. The germline gives CDR1 MNHNY, CDR2 SVGAGI (reference sequence). V shed 5 bases and J shed 0 bases, with 11 bases lying between them. CDR3 length: 14 amino acids. CDR3 sequence: CASSGLYSSYEQYF. The CDR3 nucleotides read TGTGCCAGCAGTGGGCTTTACAGCTCCTACGAGCAGTACTTC.

The chain joins TRBV6-5 to TRBJ2-7; 7 bases line up with TRBD1. Germline V gene lookup returns CDR1 MNHEY and CDR2 SVGAGI. With 6 bases clipped from V and 1 base from J, the junction kept 9 bases outside the gene matches. The CDR3 runs to 15 residues. The CDR3 DNA reads as TGTGCCAGCAGACAGGGGTCCCGCCAGTCCTACGAGCAGTACTTC. This encodes CASRQGSRQSYEQYF.

V usage is TRBV7-3 and J usage is TRBJ2-5; D may match TRBD1 or TRBD2 (5 bases each). CDR1 and CDR2 from the germline V gene are SGHTA and FQGTGA. V was clipped by 0 bases and J by 11 bases, with 16 bases between them. This CDR3 comprises 14 residues. The CDR3 nucleotides are TGTGCCAGCAGCTTAACCCCGTCCCAAGGGGAGCAGTACTTC. This encodes CASSLTPSQGEQYF.

V and J are TRBV4-3 and TRBJ2-1; D unclear. V lost 0 bases, J lost 13 bases, and 13 bases lay in between. The CDR3 spans 13 residues. CDR1 and CDR2 (germline): LGHNA, YSLEER. The CDR3 loop is CASSQDRLETQFF. CDR3 nucleotide sequence: TGCGCCAGCAGCCAAGATCGTTTGGAGACCCAGTTCTTC.

This clonotype occurred a few times. The CDR3 sequence is CASSQDWWGADTQYF. The CDR3 DNA reads TGCGCCAGCAGCCAAGATTGGTGGGGGGCAGATACGCAGTATTTT. The chain employs TRBV4-3 and TRBJ2-3; D possibly corresponds to TRBD2 (6 bases). In germline, CDR1 is LGHNA, CDR2 YSLEER. With 0 bases removed from V and 4 bases from J, the gap between germline ends came to 11 bases. This CDR3 region has 15 residues.

This clonotype has only a few counts. The gene calls are TRBV6-2 or TRBV6-3 and TRBJ2-7; D might be TRBD2 (6 bases). The V end lost 2 bases, the J end lost 0 bases, and 14 bases lay between the germline ends. The CDR3 covers 16 residues. Germline CDR1 and CDR2: MNHEY and SVGEGT. For the CDR3, the DNA is TGTGCCAGCAGTTACCTTCACGGGGGAATCTCCTACGAGCAGTACTTC. It encodes CASSYLHGGISYEQYF.

The rearrangement joins TRBV20-1 to TRBJ2-1; D might be TRBD2 (5 bases). Germline CDR1 and CDR2: DFQATT and SNEGSKA (reference sequence). V gave up 5 bases and J gave up 9 bases, with 14 bases separating them. The CDR3 is made up of 12 amino acids. CDR3 DNA: TGCAGTGCTTTTACCGGGGAAATTGAGCAGTTCTTC. Protein product: CSAFTGEIEQFF.

This clonotype has just a few counts. The V gene is TRBV9, the J gene TRBJ2-1; 8 bases match TRBD2. Germline V gene sequence: CDR1 SGDLS, CDR2 YYNGEE. The CDR3 spans 14 residues. V shed 3 bases, J shed 5 bases, and the junction held 4 bases outside the gene matches. This chain's CDR3 is CASSAGLADNEQFF. The CDR3 DNA follows: TGTGCCAGCAGCGCAGGACTAGCCGACAATGAGCAGTTCTTC.

V is TRBV20-1 and J is TRBJ1-4; D remains unclear. Per germline, CDR1 DFQATT and CDR2 SNEGSKA (reference sequence). CDR3 length: 15 amino acids. V lost 5 bases, J lost 0 bases, and 13 bases lay in between. The CDR3 DNA reads TGCAGTGCTTCGAGAGGCGGGGCAACTAATGAAAAACTGTTTTTT. It translates to CSASRGGATNEKLFF.

In DNA form, the CDR3 reads TGCGCCAGCAGCCTGGGGACAGACGGGAATGAGCAGTTCTTC. Translating gives CASSLGTDGNEQFF. This chain joins TRBV5-1 and TRBJ2-1; 7 nucleotides align to TRBD1. Looked up from germline, CDR1 is SGHRS and CDR2 is YFSETQ. The V and J ends lost 4 bases and 7 bases, in that order; junction bases with no gene match: 8. The CDR3 loop spans 14 amino acids.